These 3 T cell receptor beta chains originate from one sample sequenced in a study of CD8 T cells in ankylosing spondylitis (dated by TCRdb to 2016 to 2017). The investigation overall reported the following: Blood from ankylosing spondylitis patients appeared to be characterized by a TCR beta motif made up of about 8 highly homologous amino acid variants.

Libraries were constructed by 5' RACE. The instrument was an Illumina HiSeq 2500. TCRdb redid the processing of the public reads, applying fastp at Q25 and MiXCR, and retained in-frame beta chains. CDR3 protein duplicates are merged, each entry listing the most common genes and DNA. The sample table records some 700,000 distinct CDR3 sequences; 15% to 20% of these occur just once. 15% to 20% of the sample rests with the top ten. No antigen has been identified for these receptors. The sample comprised blood, either unsorted or a sorted T cell fraction (not recorded which). These receptors came from a male donor with ankylosing spondylitis.

The chain employs TRBV12-3 or TRBV12-4 and TRBJ2-7; D gene ambiguous. The CDR3 has 12 amino acids. V lost 5 bases to trimming and J lost 5 bases, with 10 bases between them. CDR3 protein: CASSPTSHEQYF. Here the CDR3 DNA reads TGTGCCAGCAGTCCAACCAGCCACGAGCAGTACTTC.

Only a few counts were recorded for this clonotype. The chain employs TRBV19 and TRBJ2-3; 12 positions match TRBD2. CDR1 LNHDA and CDR2 SQIVND come from the germline V gene (reference sequence). The length of the CDR3 is 14 residues. V was clipped by 9 bases and J by 5 bases; unmatched bases: 6. The CDR3 bases are TGTGCCAGCTCTAGCGGGAGGGACAAAGATACGCAGTATTTT. Translating gives CASSSGRDKDTQYF.

This clonotype was counted a few times. The chain has TRBV12-3 or TRBV12-4 and TRBJ1-1; D remains ambiguous. There are 13 residues in the CDR3. V dropped 6 bases and J dropped 0 bases, with 8 bases sitting between them. As DNA, the CDR3 is TGTGCCAGCAGCCAATGGTTGAACACTGAAGCTTTCTTT. Translation: CASSQWLNTEAFF.